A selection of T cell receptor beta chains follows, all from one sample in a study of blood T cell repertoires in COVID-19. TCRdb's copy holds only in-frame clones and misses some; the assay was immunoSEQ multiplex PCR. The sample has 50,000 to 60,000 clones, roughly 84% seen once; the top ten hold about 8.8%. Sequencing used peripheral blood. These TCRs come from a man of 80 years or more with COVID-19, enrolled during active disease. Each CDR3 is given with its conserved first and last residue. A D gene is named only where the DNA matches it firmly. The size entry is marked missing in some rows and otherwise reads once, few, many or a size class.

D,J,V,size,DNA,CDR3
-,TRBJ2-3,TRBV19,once,TGTGCCAGTAGTTCTCCGGGACTTAGCACAGATACGCAGTATTTT,CASSSPGLSTDTQYF
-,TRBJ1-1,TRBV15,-,TGTGCCACCAGCAGGGGGACCCCGGGGGCTGAAGCTTTCTTT,CATSRGTPGAEAFF
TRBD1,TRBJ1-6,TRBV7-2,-,TGTGCCAGCAGCTTTGTGGGGAAGGGGGCTTCACCCCTCCACTTT,CASSFVGKGASPLHF
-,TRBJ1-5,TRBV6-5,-,TGTGCCAGCAGTTACTCAGTGAGTGAGCCCCAGCATTTT,CASSYSVSEPQHF
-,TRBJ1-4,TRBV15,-,TGTGCCACCAGCAGAGATCCAGGGGCGGTTGAAAAACTGTTTTTT,CATSRDPGAVEKLFF
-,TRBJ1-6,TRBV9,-,TGTGCCAGCAGCGTAGGGACGGGGGGCAGGACACCCCTCCACTTT,CASSVGTGGRTPLHF
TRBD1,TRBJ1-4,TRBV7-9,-,TGTGCCAGCACCACAGGGGTATTTGGAGTAAAACTGTTTTTT,CASTTGVFGVKLFF
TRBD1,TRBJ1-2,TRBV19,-,TGTGCCAGTAGTGCCAGGACAGGTGCTAACTATGGCTACACCTTC,CASSARTGANYGYTF
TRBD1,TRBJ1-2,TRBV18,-,TGTGCCAGCTCACCACCGGGACAGGGGCCAGGGTATCGTCTTGGCTACACCTTC,CASSPPGQGPGYRLGYTF
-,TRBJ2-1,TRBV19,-,TGTGCCAGTAGTTTAGGGCCAGGGCAGTTCTTC,CASSLGPGQFF
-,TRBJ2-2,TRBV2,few,TGTGCCAGCAGGCCCGCAGGGGCGAACACCGGGGAGCTGTTTTTT,CASRPAGANTGELFF
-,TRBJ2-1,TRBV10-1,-,TGCGCCAGCAGTGAGGGGGCCTCCTACAATGAGCAGTTCTTC,CASSEGASYNEQFF
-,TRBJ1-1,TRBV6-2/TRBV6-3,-,TGTGCCAGCAGTTCGCCACCTGACGGAGGGATTGAAGCTTTCTTT,CASSSPPDGGIEAFF
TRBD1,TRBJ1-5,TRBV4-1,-,TGCGCCAGCAGCCAAGGGGACAGAAATCAGCCCCAGCATTTT,CASSQGDRNQPQHF
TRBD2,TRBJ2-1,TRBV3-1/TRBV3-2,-,TGTGCCAGCAGCCCTAGCGGGAGTGTCTACAATGAGCAGTTCTTC,CASSPSGSVYNEQFF
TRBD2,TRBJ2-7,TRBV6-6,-,TGTGCCAGCAGTCCTCTTACGACACTAGCGGGGGGGTCCTACGAGCAGTACTTC,CASSPLTTLAGGSYEQYF
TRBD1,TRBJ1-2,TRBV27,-,TGTGCCAGCAGTCCTGGAGGGACAGGGGGAACCTATGGCTACACCTTC,CASSPGGTGGTYGYTF
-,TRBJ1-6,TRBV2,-,TGTGCCAGCGGGCGGACAGATAATTCACCCCTCCACTTT,CASGRTDNSPLHF
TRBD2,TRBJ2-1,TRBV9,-,TGTGCCAGCAGCCGAGCGGGGCTCTCCTACAATGAGCAGTTCTTC,CASSRAGLSYNEQFF
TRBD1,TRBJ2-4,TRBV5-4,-,TGTGCCAGCAGCTGGACAGGGGGGAACATTCAGTACTTC,CASSWTGGNIQYF